Sequencing of this T cell receptor (beta chain) was carried out in a study of shared clonotypes between healthy human individuals. Researchers ran the assay at a deep level. The assay was immunoSEQ multiplex PCR, and TCRdb's table has in-frame clones only and misses some. This sample has 1.5 million to 2.5 million clones, with approximately 95% found just once. Naive CD8 isolation took CD45RO-negative cells positively selected for CCR7 and excluded terminally differentiated effector memory CD45RA+ cells. Those who donated were healthy HIV-negative adults, with no recent acute infections or vaccinations reported. This clone has just one count. The CDR3 runs 15 residues. Germline V CDR1 and CDR2: SGHAT, FQNNGV. V shed 4 bases and J 5 bases; nucleotides not matched to a gene: 8.

Source material: naive CD8+ T cells sorted from blood. The chain carries TRBV11-2 and TRBJ2-7; 10 bases line up with TRBD1. The TCR originated in a man between 18 and 29 years old in good health. This chain's CDR3 is CASSSPVGTGDEQYF. CDR3 nucleotide sequence: TGTGCCAGCAGCTCCCCTGTTGGGACAGGGGACGAGCAGTACTTC.